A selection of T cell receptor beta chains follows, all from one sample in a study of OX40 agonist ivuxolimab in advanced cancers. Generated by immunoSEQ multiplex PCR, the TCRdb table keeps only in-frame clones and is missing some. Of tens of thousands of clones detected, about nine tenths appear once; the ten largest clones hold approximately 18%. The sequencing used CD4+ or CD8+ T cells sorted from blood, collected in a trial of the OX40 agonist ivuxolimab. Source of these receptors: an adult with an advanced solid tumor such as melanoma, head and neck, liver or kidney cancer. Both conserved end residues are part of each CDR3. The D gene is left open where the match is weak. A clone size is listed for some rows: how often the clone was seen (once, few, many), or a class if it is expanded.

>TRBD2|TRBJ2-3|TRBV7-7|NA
CASSSPGLAGGPTDTQYF
TGTGCCAGCAGCTCACCGGGACTAGCGGGGGGCCCCACAGATACGCAGTATTTT
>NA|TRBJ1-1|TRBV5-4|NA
CASSPPTGIVNTEAFF
TGTGCCAGCAGCCCCCCTACAGGGATAGTGAACACTGAAGCTTTCTTT
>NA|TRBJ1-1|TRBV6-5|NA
CATILGPDTEAFF
TGTGCCACCATCCTTGGTCCGGACACTGAAGCTTTCTTT
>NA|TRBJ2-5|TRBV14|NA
CASSQDARTEDQETQYF
TGTGCCAGCAGCCAAGATGCCCGTACAGAGGACCAAGAGACCCAGTACTTC
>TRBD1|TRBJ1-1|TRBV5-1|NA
CASSFRTGENTEAFF
TGCGCCAGCAGCTTTAGGACAGGGGAGAACACTGAAGCTTTCTTT
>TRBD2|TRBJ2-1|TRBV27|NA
CASSFYIPGVAGFNEQFF
TGTGCCAGCAGTTTTTATATACCCGGGGTAGCGGGGTTTAATGAGCAGTTCTTC
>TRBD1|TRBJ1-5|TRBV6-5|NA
CASSYLDRGANQPQHF
TGTGCCAGCAGTTATTTGGACAGGGGAGCCAATCAGCCCCAGCATTTT
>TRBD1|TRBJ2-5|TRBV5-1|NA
CASSLGTGQETQYF
TGCGCCAGCAGCTTGGGGACAGGTCAAGAGACCCAGTACTTC
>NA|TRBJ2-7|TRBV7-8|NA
CASSFLGTGEYEQYF
TGTGCCAGCAGCTTTCTAGGGACTGGAGAATACGAGCAGTACTTC
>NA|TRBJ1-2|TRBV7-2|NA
CASQYLDGFYGYTF
TGTGCCAGCCAATACTTGGACGGATTCTATGGCTACACCTTC
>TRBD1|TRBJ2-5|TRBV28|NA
CASTKTGGLETQYF
TGTGCCAGCACCAAAACAGGGGGCTTAGAGACCCAGTACTTC
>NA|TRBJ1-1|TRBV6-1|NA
CASSESPGTEAFF
TGTGCCAGCAGTGAAAGTCCCGGCACTGAAGCTTTCTTT
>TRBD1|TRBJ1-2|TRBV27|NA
CASSARDRANYGYTF
TGTGCCAGCAGTGCCCGGGACAGAGCTAACTATGGCTACACCTTC
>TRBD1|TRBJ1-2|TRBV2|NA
CASTESQGASYGYTF
TGTGCCAGCACCGAAAGCCAGGGGGCGTCCTATGGCTACACCTTC
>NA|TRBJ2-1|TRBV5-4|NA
CASSLVVGTYNEQFF
TGTGCCAGCAGCTTGGTTGTGGGGACCTACAATGAGCAGTTCTTC
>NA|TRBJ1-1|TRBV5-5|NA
CASSLWGRQGNTEAFF
TGTGCCAGCAGCTTGTGGGGTAGGCAGGGGAACACTGAAGCTTTCTTT
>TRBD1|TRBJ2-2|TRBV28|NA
CASSVTGDTGELFF
TGTGCCAGCAGTGTTACAGGGGACACCGGGGAGCTGTTTTTT
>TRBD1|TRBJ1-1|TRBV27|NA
CASSSGGGNTEAFF
TGTGCCAGCAGTTCAGGGGGTGGGAACACTGAAGCTTTCTTT
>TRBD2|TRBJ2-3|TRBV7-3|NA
CASSLGEGSTTDTQYF
TGTGCCAGCAGCTTAGGGGAGGGCAGCACCACAGATACGCAGTATTTT
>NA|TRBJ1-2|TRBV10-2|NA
CASSDSGGDGYTF
TGCGCCAGCAGTGACTCAGGCGGGGATGGCTACACCTTC
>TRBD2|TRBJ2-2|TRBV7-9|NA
CASSLITTSGGPWPGELFF
TGTGCCAGCAGCTTAATAACTACTAGCGGGGGGCCCTGGCCCGGGGAGCTGTTTTTT
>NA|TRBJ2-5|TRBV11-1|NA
CASRLRGYQETQYF
TGTGCCAGCAGGTTAAGGGGGTACCAAGAGACCCAGTACTTC
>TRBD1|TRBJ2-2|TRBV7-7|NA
CASSSGQGVHTGELFF
TGTGCCAGCAGCTCCGGACAGGGGGTGCACACCGGGGAGCTGTTTTTT
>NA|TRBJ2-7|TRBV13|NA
CASSFGTSSYEQYF
TGTGCCAGCAGCTTCGGGACAAGCTCCTACGAGCAGTACTTC
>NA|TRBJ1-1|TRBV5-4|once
CASIENTEAFF
TGTGCCAGCATCGAGAACACTGAAGCTTTCTTT
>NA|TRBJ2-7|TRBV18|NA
CASSPLAAQPLEQYF
TGTGCCAGCTCACCACTAGCGGCCCAGCCCTTGGAGCAGTACTTC
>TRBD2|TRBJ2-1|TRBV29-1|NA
CSVEDPSGDYNEQFF
TGCAGCGTTGAAGATCCTAGCGGGGACTACAATGAGCAGTTCTTC
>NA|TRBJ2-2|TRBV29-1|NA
CSVDDGELFF
TGCAGCGTTGATGATGGGGAGCTGTTTTTT
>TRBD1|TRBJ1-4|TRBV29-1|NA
CSTWDSEEKLFF
TGCAGCACGTGGGACAGTGAAGAAAAACTGTTTTTT
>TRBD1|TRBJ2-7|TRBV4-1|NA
CASSQGHTGGAYEQYF
TGCGCCAGCAGCCAAGGACATACAGGGGGCGCGTACGAGCAGTACTTC
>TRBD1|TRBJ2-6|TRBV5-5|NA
CASSLGMTGTGANVLTF
TGTGCCAGCAGCTTGGGGATGACAGGGACCGGGGCCAACGTCCTGACTTTC
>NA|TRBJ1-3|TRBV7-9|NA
CASSSGNTIYF
TGTGCCAGCAGCTCTGGAAACACCATATATTTT
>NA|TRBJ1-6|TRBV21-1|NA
CASSKAGERGGRIWSPLHF
TGTGCCAGCAGCAAAGCAGGGGAGAGGGGGGGGCGGATATGGTCACCCCTCCACTTT
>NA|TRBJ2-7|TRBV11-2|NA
CASSFGGRHEQYF
TGTGCCAGCAGCTTTGGGGGCAGGCACGAGCAGTACTTC
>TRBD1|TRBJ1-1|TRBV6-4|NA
CASRRQGNTEAFF
TGTGCCAGCAGAAGACAGGGGAACACTGAAGCTTTCTTT
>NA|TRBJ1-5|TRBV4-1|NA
CASASKWGPEQPQHF
TGCGCCAGCGCCTCTAAGTGGGGGCCCGAGCAGCCCCAGCATTTT
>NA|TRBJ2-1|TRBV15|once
CATSRDRSGTYNEQFF
TGTGCCACCAGCAGAGATCGATCCGGGACCTACAATGAGCAGTTCTTC
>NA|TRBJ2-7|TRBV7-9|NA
CASSPFVGGSYEQYF
TGTGCCAGCAGCCCGTTTGTAGGGGGATCCTACGAGCAGTACTTC